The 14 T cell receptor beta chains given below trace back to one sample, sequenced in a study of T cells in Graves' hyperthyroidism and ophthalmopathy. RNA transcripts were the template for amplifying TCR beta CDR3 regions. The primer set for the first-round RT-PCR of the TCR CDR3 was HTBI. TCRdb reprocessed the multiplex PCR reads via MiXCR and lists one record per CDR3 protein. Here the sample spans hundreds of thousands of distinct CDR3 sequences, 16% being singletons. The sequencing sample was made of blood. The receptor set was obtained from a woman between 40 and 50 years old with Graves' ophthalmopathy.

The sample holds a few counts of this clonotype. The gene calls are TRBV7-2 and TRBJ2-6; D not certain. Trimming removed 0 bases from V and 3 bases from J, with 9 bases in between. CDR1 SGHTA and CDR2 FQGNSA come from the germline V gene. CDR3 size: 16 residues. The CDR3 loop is CASSLAYGLGANVLTF. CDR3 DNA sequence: TGTGCCAGCAGCTTAGCGTATGGGCTTGGGGCCAACGTCCTGACTTTC.

The chain's CDR3 is CATSRDSPGEQFF. CDR3 coding DNA: TGTGCCACCAGCAGAGATAGCCCGGGTGAGCAGTTCTTC. The chain links TRBV15 to TRBJ2-1; D uncertain. The CDR3 runs to 13 residues. Germline-derived CDR1 and CDR2 are LNHNV and YYDKDF (reference sequence). V lost 0 bases to trimming and J lost 9 bases, with 9 bases between them.

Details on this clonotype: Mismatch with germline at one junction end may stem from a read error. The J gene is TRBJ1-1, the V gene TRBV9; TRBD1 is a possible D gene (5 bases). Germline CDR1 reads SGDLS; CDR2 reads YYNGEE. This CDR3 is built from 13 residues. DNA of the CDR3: TGTGCCGGCAGCGAAGGGGCGAACACTGAAGCTTTCTTT. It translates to CAGSEGANTEAFF.

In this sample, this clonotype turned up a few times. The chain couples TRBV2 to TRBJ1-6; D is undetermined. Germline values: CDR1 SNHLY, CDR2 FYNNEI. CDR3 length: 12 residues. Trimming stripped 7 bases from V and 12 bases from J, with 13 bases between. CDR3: CASMTSVGPLHF. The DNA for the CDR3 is TGTGCCAGCATGACAAGTGTTGGACCCCTCCACTTT.

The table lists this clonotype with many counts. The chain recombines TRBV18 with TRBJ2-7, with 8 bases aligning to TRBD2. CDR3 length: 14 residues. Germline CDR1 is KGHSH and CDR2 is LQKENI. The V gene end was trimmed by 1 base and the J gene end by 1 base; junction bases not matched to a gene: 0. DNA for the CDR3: TGTGCCAGCTCACCACTAGCGGGATCCTACGAGCAGTACTTC. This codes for CASSPLAGSYEQYF.

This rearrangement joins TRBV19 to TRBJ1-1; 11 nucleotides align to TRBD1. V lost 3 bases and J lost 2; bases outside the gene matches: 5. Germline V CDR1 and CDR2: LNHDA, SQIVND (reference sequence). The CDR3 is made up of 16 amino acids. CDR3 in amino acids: CASSIGTGGKNTEAFF. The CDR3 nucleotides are TGTGCCAGTAGTATTGGGACAGGGGGGAAAAACACTGAAGCTTTCTTT.

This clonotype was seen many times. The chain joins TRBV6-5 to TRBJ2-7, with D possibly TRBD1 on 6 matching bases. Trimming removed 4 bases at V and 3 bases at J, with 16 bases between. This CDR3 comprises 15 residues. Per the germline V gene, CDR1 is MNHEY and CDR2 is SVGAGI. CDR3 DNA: TGTGCCAGCAGTTCGACAGGTTTTGCTGGCTACGAGCAGTACTTC. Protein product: CASSSTGFAGYEQYF.

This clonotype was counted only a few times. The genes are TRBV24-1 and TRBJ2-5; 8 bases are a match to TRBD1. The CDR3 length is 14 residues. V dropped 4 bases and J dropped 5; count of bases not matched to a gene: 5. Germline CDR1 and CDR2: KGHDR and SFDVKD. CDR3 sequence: CATSEPTGVETQYF. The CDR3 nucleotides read TGTGCCACCAGTGAACCGACAGGGGTGGAGACCCAGTACTTC.

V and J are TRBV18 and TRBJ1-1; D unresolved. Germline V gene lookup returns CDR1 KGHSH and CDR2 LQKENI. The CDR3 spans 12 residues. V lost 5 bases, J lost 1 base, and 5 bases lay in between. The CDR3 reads CASSVSNTEAFF. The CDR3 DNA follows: TGTGCCAGCTCAGTTTCGAACACTGAAGCTTTCTTT.

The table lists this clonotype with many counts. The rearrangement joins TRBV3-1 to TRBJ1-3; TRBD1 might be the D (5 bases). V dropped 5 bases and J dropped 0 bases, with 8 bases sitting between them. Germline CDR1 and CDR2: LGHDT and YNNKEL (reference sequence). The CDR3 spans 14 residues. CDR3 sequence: CASSDRSSGNTIYF. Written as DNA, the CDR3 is TGTGCCAGCAGCGACAGAAGCTCTGGAAACACCATATATTTT. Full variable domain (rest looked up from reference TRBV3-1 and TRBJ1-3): DTAVSQTPKYLVTQMGNDKSIKCEQNLGHDTMYWYKQDSKKFLKIMFSYNNKELIINETVPNRFSPKSPDKAHLNLHINSLELGDSAVYFCASSDRSSGNTIYFGEGSWLTVV.

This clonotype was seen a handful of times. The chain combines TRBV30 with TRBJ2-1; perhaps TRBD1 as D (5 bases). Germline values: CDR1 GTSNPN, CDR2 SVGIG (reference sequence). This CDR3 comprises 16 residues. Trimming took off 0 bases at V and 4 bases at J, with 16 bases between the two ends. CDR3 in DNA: TGTGCCTGGAGTGTAAGGGGTCAGGGAACTTACAATGAGCAGTTCTTC. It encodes CAWSVRGQGTYNEQFF.

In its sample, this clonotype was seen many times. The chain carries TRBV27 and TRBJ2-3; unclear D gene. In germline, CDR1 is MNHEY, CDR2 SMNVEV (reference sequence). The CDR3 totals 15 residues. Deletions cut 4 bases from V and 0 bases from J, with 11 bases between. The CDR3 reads CASSSGLSSTDTQYF. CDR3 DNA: TGTGCCAGCAGTTCAGGTCTGTCTAGCACAGATACGCAGTATTTT.

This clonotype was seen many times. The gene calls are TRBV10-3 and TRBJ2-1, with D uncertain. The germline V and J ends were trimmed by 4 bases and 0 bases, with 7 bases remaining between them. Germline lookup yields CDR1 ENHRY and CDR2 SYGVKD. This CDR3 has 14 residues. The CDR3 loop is CAISGATSYNEQFF. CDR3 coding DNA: TGTGCCATCAGTGGGGCTACCTCCTACAATGAGCAGTTCTTC.

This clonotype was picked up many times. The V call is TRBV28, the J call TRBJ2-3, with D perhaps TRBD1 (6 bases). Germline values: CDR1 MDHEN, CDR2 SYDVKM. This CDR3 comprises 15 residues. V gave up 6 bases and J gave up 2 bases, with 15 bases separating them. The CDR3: CASSQQQGFTDTQYF. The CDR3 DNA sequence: TGTGCCAGCAGCCAGCAACAGGGATTCACAGATACGCAGTATTTT.